The table lists the clone carrying this TCR beta chain with many counts. The same CDR3 can be traced to other DNA sequences in this sample. This sample was included in a study of blood T cell repertoires in COVID-19. Study-level background: Sources were T cells, B-cell-depleted T cells, or PBMCs; the material itself was cDNA or gDNA.

In the study's own analysis: Amplified reference gene primers provided the basis for estimating nucleated cell counts. Assay used: immunoSEQ multiplex PCR; TCRdb lists only in-frame clones, some missing. V, J and clone size were drawn from that table, and D and trimming were deduced from the DNA. This sample yields some 320,000 clones, of which around nine tenths are seen a single time; approximately 4.7% belongs to the top ten. Germline V lookup: CDR1 SNHLY, CDR2 FYNNEI. V lost 2 bases to trimming and J lost 7 bases; unmatched junction nucleotides: 3. The CDR3 is 13 residues long. This study enrolled people aged about 18 to 100 from around 26 US geographic areas.

Material for sequencing was PBMCs or T cells enriched from blood (not recorded which). J is TRBJ2-5 and V is TRBV2, with 8 bases lining up with TRBD1. The sequence was collected from a man in his 60s who had recovered from COVID-19. The chain's CDR3 is CASSEQGAGTQYF. The DNA of the CDR3 is TGTGCCAGCAGTGAACAGGGGGCCGGGACCCAGTACTTC.